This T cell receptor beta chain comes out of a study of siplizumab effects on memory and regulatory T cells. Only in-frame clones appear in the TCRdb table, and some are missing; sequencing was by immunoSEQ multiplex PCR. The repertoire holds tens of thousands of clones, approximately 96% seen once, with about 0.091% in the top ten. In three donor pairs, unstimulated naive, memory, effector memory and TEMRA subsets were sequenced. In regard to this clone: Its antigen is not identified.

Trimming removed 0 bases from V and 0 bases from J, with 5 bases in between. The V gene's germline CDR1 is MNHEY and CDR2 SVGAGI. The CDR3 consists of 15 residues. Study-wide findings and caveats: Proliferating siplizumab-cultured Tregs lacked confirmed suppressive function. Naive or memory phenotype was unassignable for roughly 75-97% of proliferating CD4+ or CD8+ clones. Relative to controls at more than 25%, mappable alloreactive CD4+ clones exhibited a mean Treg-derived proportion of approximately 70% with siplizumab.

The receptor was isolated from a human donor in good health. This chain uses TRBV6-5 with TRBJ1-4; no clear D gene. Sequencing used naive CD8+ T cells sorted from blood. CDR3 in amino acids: CASSYSGATNEKLFF. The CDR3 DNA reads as TGTGCCAGCAGTTACTCAGGAGCAACTAATGAAAAACTGTTTTTT.